This TCR beta chain was found in a study of somatic mutations in cytotoxic T cells in rheumatoid arthritis. Produced via immunoSEQ multiplex PCR; TCRdb's table is partial and in-frame only. The data hold roughly 3,300 clones, with roughly four fifths observed a single time. Germline CDR1 is MNHEY and CDR2 is SMNVEV (reference sequence). CDR3 length equals 16 residues. Germline trimming cut 5 bases from V and 2 bases from J; bases unmatched to any gene: 9. The sample taken for sequencing was CD8+ T cells sorted from blood. The receptor comes from a man in his forties with rheumatoid arthritis. The V and J genes are TRBV27 and TRBJ2-3, with 8 bases identical to TRBD2. The CDR3 coding sequence is TGTGCCAGCAGTAGCTCAGCGGGAGAGACCACAGATACGCAGTATTTT. It specifies CASSSSAGETTDTQYF.